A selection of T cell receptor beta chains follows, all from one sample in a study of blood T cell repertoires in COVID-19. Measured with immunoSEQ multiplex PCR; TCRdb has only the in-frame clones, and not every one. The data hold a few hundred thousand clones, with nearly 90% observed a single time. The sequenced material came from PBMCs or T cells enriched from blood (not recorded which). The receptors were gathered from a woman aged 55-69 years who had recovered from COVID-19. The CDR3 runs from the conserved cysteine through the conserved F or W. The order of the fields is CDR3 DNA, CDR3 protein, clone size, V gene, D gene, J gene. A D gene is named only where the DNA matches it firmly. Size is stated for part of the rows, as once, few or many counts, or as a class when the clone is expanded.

CDR3 DNA: TGTGCCAGCAGCCTGCCCCGGGGCGGGGGTTCAAATACGCAGTATTTT
CDR3 protein: CASSLPRGGGSNTQYF
clone size: -
V gene: TRBV5-8
D gene: TRBD2
J gene: TRBJ2-3

CDR3 DNA: TGTGCCAGCAGTCCTCCCAGAAACAGGAACACTGAAGCTTTCTTT
CDR3 protein: CASSPPRNRNTEAFF
clone size: once
V gene: TRBV7-2
D gene: -
J gene: TRBJ1-1

CDR3 DNA: TGTGCCAGCAGCCAAGATCTCTTTGGGGAGCTGTTTTTT
CDR3 protein: CASSQDLFGELFF
clone size: -
V gene: TRBV4-2
D gene: -
J gene: TRBJ2-2

CDR3 DNA: TGTGCCAGCAGCGGGACAGGGGAACCGATCTATGGCTACACCTTC
CDR3 protein: CASSGTGEPIYGYTF
clone size: -
V gene: TRBV2
D gene: TRBD1
J gene: TRBJ1-2

CDR3 DNA: TGTGCCAGCAGCCGGACTACGGTCGAGCAGTACTTC
CDR3 protein: CASSRTTVEQYF
clone size: -
V gene: TRBV12-3/TRBV12-4
D gene: -
J gene: TRBJ2-7

CDR3 DNA: TGTGCCAGCAGTTCGGACAGGGGCTGGCACACTGAAGCTTTCTTT
CDR3 protein: CASSSDRGWHTEAFF
clone size: once
V gene: TRBV27
D gene: TRBD1
J gene: TRBJ1-1

CDR3 DNA: TGTGCCAGTAGTACGACTAGCGGAACCTACGAGCAGTACTTC
CDR3 protein: CASSTTSGTYEQYF
clone size: -
V gene: TRBV19
D gene: TRBD2
J gene: TRBJ2-7

CDR3 DNA: TGTGCCAGCAGCCCCTATCAGGGGGGCACTGAAGCTTTCTTT
CDR3 protein: CASSPYQGGTEAFF
clone size: once
V gene: TRBV3-1/TRBV3-2
D gene: TRBD1
J gene: TRBJ1-1

CDR3 DNA: TGTGCCAGCAGTTATAGTTTTGGGACTAGCGGGTCCTACAATGAGCAGTTCTTC
CDR3 protein: CASSYSFGTSGSYNEQFF
clone size: -
V gene: TRBV6-2/TRBV6-3
D gene: TRBD2
J gene: TRBJ2-1

CDR3 DNA: TGTGCCACTAGCGGGAACCCCTACAATGAGCAGTTCTTC
CDR3 protein: CATSGNPYNEQFF
clone size: -
V gene: TRBV19
D gene: TRBD2
J gene: TRBJ2-1

CDR3 DNA: TGTGCCAGCCGTGAGGGCACCGGGGAGCTGTTTTTT
CDR3 protein: CASREGTGELFF
clone size: -
V gene: TRBV18
D gene: -
J gene: TRBJ2-2

CDR3 DNA: TGCGCCAGCAGCCGCGGGGTAGCGGGAGAGGACGAGCAGTACTTC
CDR3 protein: CASSRGVAGEDEQYF
clone size: -
V gene: TRBV5-1
D gene: TRBD2
J gene: TRBJ2-7

CDR3 DNA: TGTGCCAGTAGTATCTCCCCTAGCGGGTGGGAGCAGTACTTC
CDR3 protein: CASSISPSGWEQYF
clone size: -
V gene: TRBV19
D gene: TRBD2
J gene: TRBJ2-7

CDR3 DNA: TGTGCCAGCAGTTTGACAGGGGCTAGGGGCGAGACCCAGTACTTC
CDR3 protein: CASSLTGARGETQYF
clone size: -
V gene: TRBV27
D gene: TRBD1
J gene: TRBJ2-5

CDR3 DNA: TGTGCCAGCAGGATTCAGGGGGGTGGGGTGAACACTGAAGCTTTCTTT
CDR3 protein: CASRIQGGGVNTEAFF
clone size: -
V gene: TRBV11-2
D gene: TRBD1
J gene: TRBJ1-1

CDR3 DNA: TGCGCCAGCAGCTTAGAACAGTATGACACTGAAGCTTTCTTT
CDR3 protein: CASSLEQYDTEAFF
clone size: -
V gene: TRBV5-1
D gene: -
J gene: TRBJ1-1

CDR3 DNA: TGTGCCAGTAGTTCGGGACAGGGGTCCGACTATGGCTACACCTTC
CDR3 protein: CASSSGQGSDYGYTF
clone size: -
V gene: TRBV19
D gene: TRBD1
J gene: TRBJ1-2

CDR3 DNA: TGTGCCACCAGTGGTACAGGGGTGAGGCAGCCCCAGCATTTT
CDR3 protein: CATSGTGVRQPQHF
clone size: few
V gene: TRBV24-1
D gene: TRBD1
J gene: TRBJ1-5

CDR3 DNA: TGTGCCAGCAGCTCCGTAGGAGGACTAGCGGGAACGGAGCAGTTCTTC
CDR3 protein: CASSSVGGLAGTEQFF
clone size: -
V gene: TRBV7-9
D gene: TRBD2
J gene: TRBJ2-1

CDR3 DNA: TGTGCCAGCAGTGAGACAGGGAGCTCCTATAATTCACCCCTCCACTTT
CDR3 protein: CASSETGSSYNSPLHF
clone size: -
V gene: TRBV6-1
D gene: TRBD1
J gene: TRBJ1-6

CDR3 DNA: TGCAGCGTTCTTAGCGGGAGCTCCTACAATGAGCAGTTCTTC
CDR3 protein: CSVLSGSSYNEQFF
clone size: -
V gene: TRBV29-1
D gene: TRBD2
J gene: TRBJ2-1

CDR3 DNA: TGTGCCAGCAGCGTGAACAGGGAGACTAATGAAAAACTGTTTTTT
CDR3 protein: CASSVNRETNEKLFF
clone size: -
V gene: TRBV7-6
D gene: -
J gene: TRBJ1-4

CDR3 DNA: TGTGCCAGTACCAAAGGGACAGGGACGAACACTGAAGCTTTCTTT
CDR3 protein: CASTKGTGTNTEAFF
clone size: -
V gene: TRBV19
D gene: TRBD1
J gene: TRBJ1-1

CDR3 DNA: TGTGCCAGCAGCCACACTAGCGGAAGCACAGATACGCAGTATTTT
CDR3 protein: CASSHTSGSTDTQYF
clone size: -
V gene: TRBV3-1/TRBV3-2
D gene: TRBD2
J gene: TRBJ2-3

CDR3 DNA: TGTGCCAGCAGCTTGGGAGTCTCCTACGAGCAGTACTTC
CDR3 protein: CASSLGVSYEQYF
clone size: -
V gene: TRBV5-6
D gene: -
J gene: TRBJ2-7

CDR3 DNA: TGTGCCAGCAGTTTAACCGACAAGAACACTGAAGCTTTCTTT
CDR3 protein: CASSLTDKNTEAFF
clone size: -
V gene: TRBV28
D gene: -
J gene: TRBJ1-1

CDR3 DNA: TGCAGTGCGGGAGACCCAGATACGCAGTATTTT
CDR3 protein: CSAGDPDTQYF
clone size: -
V gene: TRBV20-1
D gene: -
J gene: TRBJ2-3

CDR3 DNA: TGTGCCAGCAGTGCAACAGGGCTCAGCTCCTACAATGAGCAGTTCTTC
CDR3 protein: CASSATGLSSYNEQFF
clone size: -
V gene: TRBV27
D gene: -
J gene: TRBJ2-1

CDR3 DNA: TGTGCCAGCAGGTCCATGTGGGGCAGCTCCTACGAGCAGTACTTC
CDR3 protein: CASRSMWGSSYEQYF
clone size: -
V gene: TRBV27
D gene: -
J gene: TRBJ2-7

CDR3 DNA: TGTGCCAGCAGCTTGACAGGGGGCTATGGCTACACCTTC
CDR3 protein: CASSLTGGYGYTF
clone size: -
V gene: TRBV7-3
D gene: TRBD1
J gene: TRBJ1-2

CDR3 DNA: TGTGCCAGCAGTGAAATCCCCCTCCTCCCAGGGGATTCACCCCTCCACTTT
CDR3 protein: CASSEIPLLPGDSPLHF
clone size: few
V gene: TRBV25-1
D gene: -
J gene: TRBJ1-6

CDR3 DNA: TGTGCCAGCAGTTTTGGCCAGTCACCCTACGAGCAGTACTTC
CDR3 protein: CASSFGQSPYEQYF
clone size: once
V gene: TRBV28
D gene: -
J gene: TRBJ2-7

CDR3 DNA: TGTGCTAGTGGTTTGGCCCGAGCCTTGAACACTGAAGCTTTCTTT
CDR3 protein: CASGLARALNTEAFF
clone size: few
V gene: TRBV12-5
D gene: -
J gene: TRBJ1-1

CDR3 DNA: TGTGCCAGCAGCGTAGAGGCGGTTAGCTCCTACAATGAGCAGTTCTTC
CDR3 protein: CASSVEAVSSYNEQFF
clone size: -
V gene: TRBV9
D gene: -
J gene: TRBJ2-1

CDR3 DNA: TGCGCCAGCAGCTGGGGACAGGGAGGCACCGGGGAGCTGTTTTTT
CDR3 protein: CASSWGQGGTGELFF
clone size: -
V gene: TRBV5-1
D gene: TRBD1
J gene: TRBJ2-2

CDR3 DNA: TGTGCCAGCTCACCCGGACTAGCGGGGGAGGGCGAGCAGTACTTC
CDR3 protein: CASSPGLAGEGEQYF
clone size: -
V gene: TRBV18
D gene: TRBD2
J gene: TRBJ2-7

CDR3 DNA: TGTGCCAGCAGGTTACCTCTAGCGGGAGATACGCAGTATTTT
CDR3 protein: CASRLPLAGDTQYF
clone size: -
V gene: TRBV6-5
D gene: TRBD2
J gene: TRBJ2-3

CDR3 DNA: TGTGCCATCAGTGAGTCGGCTTACGAGCAGTACTTC
CDR3 protein: CAISESAYEQYF
clone size: -
V gene: TRBV10-3
D gene: -
J gene: TRBJ2-7

CDR3 DNA: TGTGCCAGCAGCTACAGGGAGAGAGCTGGAAACACCATATATTTT
CDR3 protein: CASSYRERAGNTIYF
clone size: -
V gene: TRBV5-4
D gene: -
J gene: TRBJ1-3

CDR3 DNA: TGTGCCAGCAGCTTAGCATGGCGGGGGAGCTCCTACGAGCAGTACTTC
CDR3 protein: CASSLAWRGSSYEQYF
clone size: -
V gene: TRBV13
D gene: TRBD2
J gene: TRBJ2-7

CDR3 DNA: TGTGCCAGTACCAACCTAATCGGGACAGATACGCAGTATTTT
CDR3 protein: CASTNLIGTDTQYF
clone size: -
V gene: TRBV19
D gene: -
J gene: TRBJ2-3

CDR3 DNA: TGTGCCAGCAGTTTAGGTATACAGGTTGGCTACACCTTC
CDR3 protein: CASSLGIQVGYTF
clone size: -
V gene: TRBV12-3/TRBV12-4
D gene: -
J gene: TRBJ1-2

CDR3 DNA: TGTGCCAGTAGTCATAGGGGGACTAGCGTCGATACGCAGTATTTT
CDR3 protein: CASSHRGTSVDTQYF
clone size: once
V gene: TRBV19
D gene: TRBD2
J gene: TRBJ2-3

CDR3 DNA: TGTGCCACCCGGGGGGCGAGCACCGGGGAGCTGTTTTTT
CDR3 protein: CATRGASTGELFF
clone size: -
V gene: TRBV24-1
D gene: -
J gene: TRBJ2-2

CDR3 DNA: TGTGCCAGCAGAGCGGGGGGGCACACCGGGGAGCTGTTTTTT
CDR3 protein: CASRAGGHTGELFF
clone size: -
V gene: TRBV5-4
D gene: TRBD2
J gene: TRBJ2-2

CDR3 DNA: TGCGCCAGCAGTGCTGCAGGGGACACTGAAGCTTTCTTT
CDR3 protein: CASSAAGDTEAFF
clone size: -
V gene: TRBV10-1
D gene: -
J gene: TRBJ1-1

CDR3 DNA: TGCGCCAGCAGTGGGGGACAGACTAACGAGCAGTACTTC
CDR3 protein: CASSGGQTNEQYF
clone size: -
V gene: TRBV10-2
D gene: TRBD1
J gene: TRBJ2-7

CDR3 DNA: TGTGCCAGCTCACCACCGTTGCGGGGTGGCACAGATACGCAGTATTTT
CDR3 protein: CASSPPLRGGTDTQYF
clone size: -
V gene: TRBV18
D gene: -
J gene: TRBJ2-3

CDR3 DNA: TGTGCCAGCAGCCCTAGCGGTGCCGGCTCCTACAATGAGCAGTTCTTC
CDR3 protein: CASSPSGAGSYNEQFF
clone size: -
V gene: TRBV3-1/TRBV3-2
D gene: TRBD2
J gene: TRBJ2-1

CDR3 DNA: TGTGCCAGCAGTCAAGACAGGGGGATACTTCAGCCCCAGCATTTT
CDR3 protein: CASSQDRGILQPQHF
clone size: few
V gene: TRBV28
D gene: TRBD1
J gene: TRBJ1-5

CDR3 DNA: TGTGCCAGCAGCCATCCCCGGTCCGGGGAGCTGTTTTTT
CDR3 protein: CASSHPRSGELFF
clone size: -
V gene: TRBV12-3/TRBV12-4
D gene: -
J gene: TRBJ2-2

CDR3 DNA: TGTGCCAGCTCCCGGGACAGGGGGCAAGGCTATGGCTACACCTTC
CDR3 protein: CASSRDRGQGYGYTF
clone size: -
V gene: TRBV18
D gene: TRBD1
J gene: TRBJ1-2